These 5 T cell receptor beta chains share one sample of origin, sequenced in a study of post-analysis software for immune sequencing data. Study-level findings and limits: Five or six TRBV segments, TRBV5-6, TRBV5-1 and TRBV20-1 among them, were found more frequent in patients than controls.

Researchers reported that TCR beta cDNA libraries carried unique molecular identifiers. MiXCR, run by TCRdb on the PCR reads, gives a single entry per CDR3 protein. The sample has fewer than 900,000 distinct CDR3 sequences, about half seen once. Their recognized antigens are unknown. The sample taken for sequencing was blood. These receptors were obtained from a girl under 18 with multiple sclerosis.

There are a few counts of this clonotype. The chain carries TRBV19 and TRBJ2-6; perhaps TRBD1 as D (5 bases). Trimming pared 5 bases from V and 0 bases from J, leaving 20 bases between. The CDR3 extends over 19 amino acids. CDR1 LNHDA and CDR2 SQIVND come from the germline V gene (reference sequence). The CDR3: CASSLGITGLNSGANVLTF. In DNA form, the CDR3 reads TGTGCCAGTAGTCTGGGAATAACAGGCCTTAACTCTGGGGCCAACGTCCTGACTTTC.

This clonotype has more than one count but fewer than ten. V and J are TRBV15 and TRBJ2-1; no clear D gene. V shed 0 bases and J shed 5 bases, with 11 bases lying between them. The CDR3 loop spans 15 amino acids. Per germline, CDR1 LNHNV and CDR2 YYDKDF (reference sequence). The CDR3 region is CATSRDLGAHNEQFF. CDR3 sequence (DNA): TGTGCCACCAGCAGAGATTTGGGCGCCCACAATGAGCAGTTCTTC.

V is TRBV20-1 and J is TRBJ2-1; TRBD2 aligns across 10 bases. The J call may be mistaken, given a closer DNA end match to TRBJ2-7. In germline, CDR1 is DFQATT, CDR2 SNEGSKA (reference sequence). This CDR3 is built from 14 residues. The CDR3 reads CSARLAGVRYEQYF. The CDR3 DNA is TGCAGTGCTAGACTAGCGGGAGTACGGTACGAGCAGTACTTC.

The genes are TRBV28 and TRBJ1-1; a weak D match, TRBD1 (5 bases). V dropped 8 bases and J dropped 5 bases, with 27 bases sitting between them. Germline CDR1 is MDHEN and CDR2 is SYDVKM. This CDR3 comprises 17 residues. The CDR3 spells CASGSLGGAPRVTEAFF. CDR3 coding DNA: TGTGCCAGCGGCTCCCTGGGAGGGGCTCCTCGCGTGACTGAAGCTTTCTTT.

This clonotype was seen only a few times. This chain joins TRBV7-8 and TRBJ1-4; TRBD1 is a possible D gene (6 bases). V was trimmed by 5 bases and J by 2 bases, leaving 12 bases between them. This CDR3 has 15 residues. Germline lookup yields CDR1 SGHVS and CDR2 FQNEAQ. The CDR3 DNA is TGTGCCAGCAGCCTACGGACAGCGACTAATGAAAAACTGTTTTTT. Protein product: CASSLRTATNEKLFF.